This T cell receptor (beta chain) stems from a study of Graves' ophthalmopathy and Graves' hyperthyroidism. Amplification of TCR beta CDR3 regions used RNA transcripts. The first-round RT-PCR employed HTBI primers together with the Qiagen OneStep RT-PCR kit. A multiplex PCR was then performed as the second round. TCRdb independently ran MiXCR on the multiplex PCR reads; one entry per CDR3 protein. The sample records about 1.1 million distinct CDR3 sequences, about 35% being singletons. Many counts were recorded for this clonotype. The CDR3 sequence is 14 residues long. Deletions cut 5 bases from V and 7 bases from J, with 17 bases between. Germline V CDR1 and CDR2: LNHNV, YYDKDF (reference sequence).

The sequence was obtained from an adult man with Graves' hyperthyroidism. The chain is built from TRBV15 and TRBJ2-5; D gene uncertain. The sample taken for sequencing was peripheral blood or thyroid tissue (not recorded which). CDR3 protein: CATSPSSGEGTQYF. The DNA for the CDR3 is TGTGCCACCAGCCCGAGCTCAGGTGAAGGGACCCAGTACTTC.